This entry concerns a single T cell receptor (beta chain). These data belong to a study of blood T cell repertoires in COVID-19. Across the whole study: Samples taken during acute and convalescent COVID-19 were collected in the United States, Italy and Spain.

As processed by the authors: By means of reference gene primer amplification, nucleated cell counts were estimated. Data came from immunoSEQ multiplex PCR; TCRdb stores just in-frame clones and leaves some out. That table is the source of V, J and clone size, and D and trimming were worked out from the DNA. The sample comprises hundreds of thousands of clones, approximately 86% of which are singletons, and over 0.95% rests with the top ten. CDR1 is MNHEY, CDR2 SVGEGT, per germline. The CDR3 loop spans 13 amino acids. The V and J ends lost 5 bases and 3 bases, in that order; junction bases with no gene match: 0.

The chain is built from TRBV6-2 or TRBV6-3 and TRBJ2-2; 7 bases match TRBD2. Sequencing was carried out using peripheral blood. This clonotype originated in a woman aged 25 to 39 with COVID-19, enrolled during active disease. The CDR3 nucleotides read TGTGCCAGCAGTAGCGGGGACACCGGGGAGCTGTTTTTT. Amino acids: CASSSGDTGELFF.